These 17 T cell receptor beta chains were all obtained from the same sample, sequenced in a study of siplizumab effects on memory and regulatory T cells. Sequencing was performed with immunoSEQ multiplex PCR; in TCRdb, only in-frame clones are kept and a portion is missing. The data contain around 100,000 clones, more than 85% of them seen just once; the ten biggest clones take up 0.15%. The sequenced sample consisted of CD4+ T cells sorted from blood. Receptors were obtained from a human donor in good health.

The chain combines TRBV18 with TRBJ2-3; D perhaps matches TRBD1 (6 bases). The CDR3 runs to 18 residues. Trimming took off 3 bases at V and 2 bases at J, with 21 bases between the two ends. In germline, CDR1 is KGHSH, CDR2 LQKENI. CDR3 loop: CASSPGRGTGQITDTQYF. CDR3 coding DNA: TGTGCCAGCTCACCTGGACGGGGTACGGGACAAATCACAGATACGCAGTATTTT.

This chain links TRBV9 with TRBJ2-1; 7 positions match TRBD1. CDR1 is SGDLS, CDR2 YYNGEE, per germline. The CDR3 is 15 residues long. Trimming at V came to 3 bases and at J to 3 bases, leaving 6 bases not matched to a gene. The CDR3 region has the DNA TGTGCCAGCAGCGAAACAGGGGTGGACTACAATGAGCAGTTCTTC. Encoded protein: CASSETGVDYNEQFF.

This chain joins TRBV7-8 and TRBJ2-7; 9 nucleotides match TRBD1. The CDR3 runs to 14 residues. V gave up 5 bases and J gave up 6 bases; unmatched junction bases: 8. CDR1 is SGHVS and CDR2 is FQNEAQ in the germline V gene. CDR3 residues: CASSARDRDSEQYF. DNA of the CDR3: TGTGCCAGCAGCGCCCGGGACAGGGATTCCGAGCAGTACTTC. Combining the CDR3 with reference TRBV7-8 and TRBJ2-7 gives the whole variable domain GAGVSQSPRYKVAKRGQDVALRCDPISGHVSLFWYQQALGQGPEFLTYFQNEAQLDKSGLPSDRFFAERPEGSVSTLKIQRTQQEDSAVYLCASSARDRDSEQYFGPGTRLTVT.

The chain links TRBV7-3 to TRBJ2-5; D not resolved. V was trimmed by 1 base and J by 0 bases, leaving 6 bases between them. CDR3 length: 14 amino acids. The germline gives CDR1 SGHTA, CDR2 FQGTGA. The CDR3 nucleotides read TGTGCCAGCAGCTTAAGCCCGAACCAAGAGACCCAGTACTTC. It yields the protein CASSLSPNQETQYF. The whole variable domain, filled in from reference TRBV7-3 and TRBJ2-5, reads GAGVSQTPSNKVTEKGKYVELRCDPISGHTALYWYRQSLGQGPEFLIYFQGTGAADDSGLPNDRFFAVRPEGSVSTLKIQRTERGDSAVYLCASSLSPNQETQYFGPGTRLLVL.

The gene calls are TRBV27 and TRBJ2-6; D remains unclear. This CDR3 has 16 residues. V was clipped by 7 bases and J by 4 bases, with 17 bases between them. Germline values: CDR1 MNHEY, CDR2 SMNVEV (reference sequence). The CDR3 protein is CASTIQWVSGANVLTF. The CDR3 region has the DNA TGTGCCAGCACCATTCAGTGGGTTTCCGGGGCCAACGTCCTGACTTTC.

The chain has TRBV10-3 and TRBJ2-1, with 7 bases matching TRBD1. The germline gives CDR1 ENHRY, CDR2 SYGVKD. This CDR3 spans 16 amino acids. The trim removed 4 bases at V and 5 bases at J, leaving 11 bases unmatched. CDR3 loop: CAISVGGGQDHNEQFF. In nucleotides, the CDR3 is TGTGCCATCAGTGTAGGGGGCGGCCAGGACCACAATGAGCAGTTCTTC.

The chain combines TRBV7-9 with TRBJ1-2; D remains unclear. This CDR3 contains 13 residues. Trimming shortened V by 1 base and J by 4 bases, and 7 bases separated the two germline ends. CDR1 and CDR2 from the germline V gene are SEHNR and FQNEAQ (reference sequence). The CDR3 loop reads CASSLELFYGYTF. The CDR3 coding sequence is TGTGCCAGCAGCTTAGAACTGTTCTATGGCTACACCTTC. Filled out from reference TRBV7-9 and TRBJ1-2, the complete variable domain reads DTGVSQNPRHKITKRGQNVTFRCDPISEHNRLYWYRQTLGQGPEFLTYFQNEAQLEKSRLLSDRFSAERPKGSFSTLEIQRTEQGDSAMYLCASSLELFYGYTFGSGTRLTVV.

This chain joins TRBV9 and TRBJ2-2, with D possibly being TRBD1 (5 bases). V was trimmed by 5 bases and J by 2 bases, leaving 10 bases between them. CDR3 length equals 14 residues. Germline loops: CDR1 SGDLS, CDR2 YYNGEE. CDR3 nucleotides: TGTGCCAGCAGATCGGACACCAACACCGGGGAGCTGTTTTTT. This translates into CASRSDTNTGELFF.

The rearrangement uses TRBV6-5 and TRBJ2-5; 8 nucleotides match TRBD1. V gave up 0 bases and J gave up 5 bases; unmatched junction bases: 5. CDR3 length: 15 residues. Germline CDR1 MNHEY, CDR2 SVGAGI. Written as DNA, the CDR3 is TGTGCCAGCAGTTACTCCCAGGGGGCGCGGGAGACCCAGTACTTC. Protein: CASSYSQGARETQYF.

V usage is TRBV28 and J usage is TRBJ2-1; 7 bases match TRBD2. This CDR3 is built from 19 residues. V trimming: 6 bases; J trimming: 0 bases; junction bases outside the gene matches: 17. Germline loops: CDR1 MDHEN, CDR2 SYDVKM. This CDR3 reads CASSPNIPTAGSSYNEQFF. DNA of the CDR3: TGTGCCAGCAGCCCAAATATACCTACAGCGGGGAGCTCCTACAATGAGCAGTTCTTC. Supplemented by reference TRBV28 and TRBJ2-1, the full variable domain reads DVKVTQSSRYLVKRTGEKVFLECVQDMDHENMFWYRQDPGLGLRLIYFSYDVKMKEKGDIPEGYSVSREKKERFSLILESASTNQTSMYLCASSPNIPTAGSSYNEQFFGPGTRLTVL.

The chain couples TRBV4-3 to TRBJ1-2; TRBD1 is a possible D gene (5 bases). The germline CDR1 and CDR2 sequences are LGHNA and YSLEER. The CDR3 consists of 15 residues. V was shortened by 0 bases and J by 5 bases, with 13 bases between the two germline ends. The CDR3 loop reads CASSQDFRAEYGYTF. The CDR3 nucleotides read TGCGCCAGCAGCCAAGATTTCAGGGCAGAATATGGCTACACCTTC.

V usage is TRBV5-4 and J usage is TRBJ2-5; 11 nucleotides match TRBD1. Germline values: CDR1 SGHNT, CDR2 YYREEE (reference sequence). The CDR3 length is 14 residues. V trimming: 4 bases; J trimming: 2 bases; junction bases outside the gene matches: 1. CDR3 loop: CASSRDRGQETQYF. The CDR3 nucleotides read TGTGCCAGCAGCCGGGACAGGGGGCAAGAGACCCAGTACTTC.

The CDR3 spells CASSGQETQYF. DNA for the CDR3: TGTGCCAGCAGCGGCCAAGAGACCCAGTACTTC. The chain recombines TRBV7-2 with TRBJ2-5; D remains ambiguous. Trimming stripped 5 bases from V and 1 base from J, with 2 bases between. The CDR3 loop spans 11 amino acids. CDR1 SGHTA and CDR2 FQGNSA come from the germline V gene.

CDR3 DNA sequence: TGTGCCAGCAGCCAAGGAGGTGGCCAATTTAGCAATCAGCCCCAGCATTTT. Translation: CASSQGGGQFSNQPQHF. The chain employs TRBV4-2 and TRBJ1-5, with D hard to call. CDR1 is LGHNA, CDR2 YNFKEQ, per germline. This CDR3 region has 17 residues. Trimming took 1 base from V and 0 from J, leaving 13 bases between them.

J is TRBJ2-5 and V is TRBV18, with no clear D. Trimming shortened V by 0 bases and J by 3 bases, and 8 bases separated the two germline ends. This CDR3 spans 14 amino acids. In germline, CDR1 is KGHSH, CDR2 LQKENI. CDR3 residues: CASSPPVPEETQYF. Written as DNA, the CDR3 is TGTGCCAGCTCACCACCGGTCCCAGAAGAGACCCAGTACTTC.

This sequence joins TRBV4-3 and TRBJ2-7; 7 bases are shared with TRBD2. Trimming took 0 bases from V and 4 from J; bases not matched to a gene: 9. This CDR3 has 16 amino acids. Germline CDR1 reads LGHNA; CDR2 reads YSLEER. The DNA for the CDR3 is TGCGCCAGCAGCCAAGAAGCGGGGCCCGACAGTTACGAGCAGTACTTC. It translates to CASSQEAGPDSYEQYF.

This rearrangement joins TRBV27 to TRBJ2-5, with D unclear. From germline, CDR1 is MNHEY and CDR2 SMNVEV (reference sequence). V lost 6 bases and J lost 2, with 4 bases in between. CDR3 length: 11 amino acids. CDR3 bases: TGTGCCAGCAGGGTTCAAGAGACCCAGTACTTC. It codes for CASRVQETQYF.